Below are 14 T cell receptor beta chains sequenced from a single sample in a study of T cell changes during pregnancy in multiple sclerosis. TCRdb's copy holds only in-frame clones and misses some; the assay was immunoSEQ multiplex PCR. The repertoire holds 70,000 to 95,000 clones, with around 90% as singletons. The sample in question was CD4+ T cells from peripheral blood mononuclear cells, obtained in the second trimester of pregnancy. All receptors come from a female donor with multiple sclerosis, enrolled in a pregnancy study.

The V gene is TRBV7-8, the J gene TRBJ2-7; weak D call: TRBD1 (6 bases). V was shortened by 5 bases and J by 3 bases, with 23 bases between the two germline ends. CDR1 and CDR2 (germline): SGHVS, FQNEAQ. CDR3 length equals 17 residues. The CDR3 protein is CASSPRRLAGANYEQYF. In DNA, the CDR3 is TGTGCCAGCAGCCCAAGACGACTGGCAGGGGCTAACTACGAGCAGTACTTC.

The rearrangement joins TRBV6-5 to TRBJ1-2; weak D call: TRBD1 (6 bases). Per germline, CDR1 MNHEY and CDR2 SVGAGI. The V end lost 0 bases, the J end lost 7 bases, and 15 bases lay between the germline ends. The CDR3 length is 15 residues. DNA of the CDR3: TGTGCCAGCAGTTACTCTACAGGGTCAGTAACTGGCTACACCTTC. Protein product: CASSYSTGSVTGYTF.

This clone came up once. CDR3 sequence reads: CASSSQRHIYTQYF. The CDR3, as DNA: TGTGCCAGCAGTTCCCAACGACACATATATACGCAGTATTTT. This chain connects TRBV28 to TRBJ2-3; D uncertain. Germline CDR1 reads MDHEN; CDR2 reads SYDVKM. The CDR3 covers 14 residues. Trimming removed 4 bases at V and 7 bases at J, with 15 bases between.

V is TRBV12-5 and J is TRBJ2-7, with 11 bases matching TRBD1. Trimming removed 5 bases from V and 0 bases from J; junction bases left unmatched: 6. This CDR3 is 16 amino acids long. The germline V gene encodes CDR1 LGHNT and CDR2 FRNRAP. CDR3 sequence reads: CASGKDRGPSSYEQYF. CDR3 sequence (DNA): TGTGCTAGTGGTAAGGACAGGGGGCCTAGCTCCTACGAGCAGTACTTC.

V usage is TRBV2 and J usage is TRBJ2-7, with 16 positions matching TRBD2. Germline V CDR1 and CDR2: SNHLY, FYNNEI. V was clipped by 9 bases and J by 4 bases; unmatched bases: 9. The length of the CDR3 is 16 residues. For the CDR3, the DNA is TGTGCCAGTACCCCGGGACTAGCGGGGGGGACTTACGAGCAGTACTTC. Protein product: CASTPGLAGGTYEQYF.

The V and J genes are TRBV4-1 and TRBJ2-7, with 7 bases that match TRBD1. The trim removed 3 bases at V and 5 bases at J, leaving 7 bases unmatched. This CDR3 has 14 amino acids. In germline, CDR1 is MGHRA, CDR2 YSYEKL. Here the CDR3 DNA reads TGCGCCAGCAGCCATGCAGACAGGGTCGACGAGCAGTACTTC. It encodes CASSHADRVDEQYF.

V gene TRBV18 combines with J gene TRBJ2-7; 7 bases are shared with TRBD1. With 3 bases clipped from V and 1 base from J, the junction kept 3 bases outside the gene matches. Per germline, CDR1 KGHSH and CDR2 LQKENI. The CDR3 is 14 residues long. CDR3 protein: CASSPQGQSYEQYF. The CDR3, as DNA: TGTGCCAGCTCACCCCAGGGACAGTCCTACGAGCAGTACTTC.

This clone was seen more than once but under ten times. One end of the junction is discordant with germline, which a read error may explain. Here the CDR3 reads CASSLLAGGYTEQFF. The CDR3, as DNA: TGTGCCAGCAGTTTACTAGCGGGAGGGTACACTGAGCAGTTCTTC. The rearrangement uses TRBV27 and TRBJ2-1; 12 bases agree with TRBD2. The CDR3 runs 15 residues. CDR1 is MNHEY and CDR2 is SMNVEV in the germline V gene (reference sequence).

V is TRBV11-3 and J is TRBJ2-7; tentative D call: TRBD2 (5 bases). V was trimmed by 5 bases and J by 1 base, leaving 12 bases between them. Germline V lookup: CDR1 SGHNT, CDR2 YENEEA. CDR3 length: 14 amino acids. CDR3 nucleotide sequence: TGTGCCAGCAGCCCAGCGGCCGGTTCCTACGAGCAGTACTTC. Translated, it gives CASSPAAGSYEQYF.

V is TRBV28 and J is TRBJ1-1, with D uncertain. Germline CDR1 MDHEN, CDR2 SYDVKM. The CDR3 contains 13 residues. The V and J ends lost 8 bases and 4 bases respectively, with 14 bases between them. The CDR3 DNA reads TGTGCCAGCCTTGCGAGAGACACCACTGAAGCTTTCTTT. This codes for CASLARDTTEAFF.

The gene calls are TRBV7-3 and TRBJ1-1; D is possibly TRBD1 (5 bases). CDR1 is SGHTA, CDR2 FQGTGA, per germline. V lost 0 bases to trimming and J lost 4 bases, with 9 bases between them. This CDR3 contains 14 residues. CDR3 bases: TGTGCCAGCAGCTTAACGGGAGGGACCACTGAAGCTTTCTTT. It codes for CASSLTGGTTEAFF. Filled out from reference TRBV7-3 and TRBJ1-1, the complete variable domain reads GAGVSQTPSNKVTEKGKYVELRCDPISGHTALYWYRQSLGQGPEFLIYFQGTGAADDSGLPNDRFFAVRPEGSVSTLKIQRTERGDSAVYLCASSLTGGTTEAFFGQGTRLTVV.

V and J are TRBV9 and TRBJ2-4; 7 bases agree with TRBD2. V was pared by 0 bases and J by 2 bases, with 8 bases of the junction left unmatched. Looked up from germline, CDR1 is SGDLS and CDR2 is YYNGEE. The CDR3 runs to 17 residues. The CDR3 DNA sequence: TGTGCCAGCAGCGTAGGTTCGGGGGGAAGAACCAAAAACATTCAGTACTTC. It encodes CASSVGSGGRTKNIQYF. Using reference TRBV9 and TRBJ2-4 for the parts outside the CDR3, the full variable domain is DSGVTQTPKHLITATGQRVTLRCSPRSGDLSVYWYQQSLDQGLQFLIQYYNGEERAKGNILERFSAQQFPDLHSELNLSSLELGDSALYFCASSVGSGGRTKNIQYFGAGTRLSVL.

CDR3 sequence (DNA): TGCGCCAGCAGCCAACTCGGACTCTATGGCTACACCTTC. This encodes CASSQLGLYGYTF. This chain joins TRBV4-1 and TRBJ1-2; D gene unclear. The CDR3 covers 13 residues. In germline, CDR1 is MGHRA, CDR2 YSYEKL. V was pared by 2 bases and J by 4 bases, with 8 bases between.

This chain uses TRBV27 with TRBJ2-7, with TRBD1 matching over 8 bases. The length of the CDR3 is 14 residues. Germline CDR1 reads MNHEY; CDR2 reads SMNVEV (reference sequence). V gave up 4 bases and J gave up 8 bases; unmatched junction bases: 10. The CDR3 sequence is CASSSGTGRIQQYF. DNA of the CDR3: TGTGCCAGCAGTTCCGGGACAGGACGTATACAGCAGTACTTC.